A selection of T cell receptor beta chains follows, all from one sample in a study of T cells in Graves' hyperthyroidism and ophthalmopathy. TCRdb re-analysed the multiplex PCR reads in MiXCR, keeping a single row per CDR3 protein. The repertoire has around 700,000 distinct CDR3 sequences, roughly a third of them found once; the top ten carry roughly 30%. Sequencing input: blood. These receptors came from a woman aged 40 to 55 with Graves' hyperthyroidism. CDR3s include the opening cysteine and the closing phenylalanine or tryptophan. The D gene is left open where the match is weak. Some rows mark clone size as missing; the rest say once, few, many or name a class of expanded clone.

clone_size	v_call	j_call	d_call	cdr3_nt	cdr3_aa
many	TRBV2	TRBJ2-7	TRBD2	TGTGCCAGCAGTGGGACTAGCGGCGAGCAGTACTTC	CASSGTSGEQYF
many	TRBV29-1	TRBJ2-2	TRBD2	TGCAGCGTCCGAGGACTAGCGGGACGTAACACCGGGGAGCTGTTTTTT	CSVRGLAGRNTGELFF
many	TRBV4-3	TRBJ2-7	NA	TGCGCCAGCAGCCCAAGTTCAGGGTACGAGCAGTACTTC	CASSPSSGYEQYF
few	TRBV25-1	TRBJ2-3	NA	TGTGCCAGCAGCGGTACAGCTTTCACAGATACGCAGTATTTT	CASSGTAFTDTQYF
NA	TRBV7-9	TRBJ2-3	TRBD1	TGTGCCAGCAGCTTTAACAGGGGAAGTGCAGATACGCAGTATTTT	CASSFNRGSADTQYF
many	TRBV10-3	TRBJ2-7	NA	TGTGCCATCAGCCCCGGGACAAACTCCTACGAGCAGTACTTC	CAISPGTNSYEQYF
NA	TRBV25-1	TRBJ1-1	NA	TGTGCCAGCAGTGCTATTCACGGACGCATGAACACTGAAGCTTTCTTT	CASSAIHGRMNTEAFF
NA	TRBV6-5	TRBJ2-7	NA	TGTGCCAGCAGTTACCGATTGGCGTTTCCGGAGCAGTACTTC	CASSYRLAFPEQYF
many	TRBV29-1	TRBJ1-2	TRBD1	TGCAGCCCCGTGGGGCGGGACAGAGGTGTAGATGGCTACACCTTC	CSPVGRDRGVDGYTF
many	TRBV5-5	TRBJ1-2	NA	TGTGCCAGCAGCTCGGTGACAGCTATACTAGATGGCTACACCTTC	CASSSVTAILDGYTF
many	TRBV11-2	TRBJ2-7	NA	TGTGCCAGCAGCTATTCGGCGGCACAGTACTTC	CASSYSAAQYF
many	TRBV12-3/TRBV12-4	TRBJ1-1	NA	TGTGCCAGCAGTTTTACGGGGACGAACACTGAAGCTTTCTTT	CASSFTGTNTEAFF
NA	TRBV10-2	TRBJ2-7	TRBD2	TGTGCCAGCAGCCTTACAACACTAGCGGGAGGGAGCTCCTACGAGCAGTACTTC	CASSLTTLAGGSSYEQYF
NA	TRBV10-3	TRBJ2-2	NA	NA	CAIHGTGTGSCFF
NA	TRBV29-1	TRBJ2-1	TRBD2	TGCAGCGTTGTTGGTCTAGCGGGAGGTCGTAGCGGTAATGAGCAGTTCTTC	CSVVGLAGGRSGNEQFF
NA	TRBV7-9	TRBJ1-5	TRBD1	TGTGCCAGCTCACCACCGGGGACAGGCAATCAGCCCCAGCATTTT	CASSPPGTGNQPQHF
many	TRBV19	TRBJ1-2	TRBD1	TGTGCCAGTAGTAGGAAAGGGACAGGGGGGAATGGCTACACCTTC	CASSRKGTGGNGYTF
many	TRBV7-6	TRBJ2-5	NA	TGTGCCAGCAGCTTAACGGGCAACCAAGAGACCCAGTACTTC	CASSLTGNQETQYF
NA	TRBV10-3	TRBJ2-1	TRBD2	TGTGCCATCAGTGTCTCGGGACTAGCGGGAGACGCCTACAATGAGCAGTTCTTC	CAISVSGLAGDAYNEQFF
many	TRBV7-2	TRBJ1-5	NA	TGTGCCAGCAGCTTAGGGTCTCAGGGGATCAAGCCCCAGCATTTT	CASSLGSQGIKPQHF
many	TRBV9	TRBJ2-5	NA	TGTGCCAGCAGCGTACAGGGACTTGGGACGGAGACCCAGTACTTC	CASSVQGLGTETQYF
few	TRBV25-1	TRBJ1-1	NA	TGTGCCAGCTCGGGGGGGATTGCGTTGGGCACTGAAGCTTTCTTT	CASSGGIALGTEAFF
NA	TRBV20-1	TRBJ2-2	TRBD2	TGCAGTGCTAGAGATACGGTAGCGGGAGTTGCTGGGGAGCTGTTTTTT	CSARDTVAGVAGELFF
NA	TRBV30	TRBJ1-3	NA	TGTGCCTGGATTTCGGGTGCGGGAAACACCATATATTTT	CAWISGAGNTIYF
many	TRBV7-6	TRBJ1-3	NA	TGTGCCAGCAGCTTAGCGCGGGGGGGCTCTGGAAACACCATATATTTT	CASSLARGGSGNTIYF
few	TRBV19	TRBJ2-7	TRBD2	TGTGCCAGTGCACGCACCGGGCTAGCGGGTTACGAGCAGTACTTC	CASARTGLAGYEQYF
many	TRBV20-1	TRBJ1-1	NA	TGCAGTGCCCTGAGGGGTCCGGGGAACACTGAAGCTTTCTTT	CSALRGPGNTEAFF
many	TRBV20-1	TRBJ2-5	TRBD2	TGCAGTGCTCTAGCGGGAGGGCAAGAGACCCAGTACTTC	CSALAGGQETQYF
NA	TRBV12-3/TRBV12-4	TRBJ2-2	TRBD2	TGTGCCAGCAGTTTAGGGACTAGCGTTATCGGGGAGCTGTTTTTT	CASSLGTSVIGELFF
many	TRBV20-1	TRBJ1-2	NA	TGCAGTGCCAGCCAGGGTAGGGGTGGCTACACCTTC	CSASQGRGGYTF
NA	TRBV12-3/TRBV12-4	TRBJ2-5	NA	TGTGCCAGCAGTTTAGGATTCTGGGAGCTCGAACGTTCGGGGACCCAGTACTTC	CASSLGFWELERSGTQYF
NA	TRBV15	TRBJ1-2	NA	TGTGCCACCAGCAGAGTAGGCGGAGACTATGGCTACACCTTC	CATSRVGGDYGYTF
NA	TRBV12-3/TRBV12-4	TRBJ2-7	NA	TGTGCTAGTGGTTTGATCTACGAGCAGTACTTC	CASGLIYEQYF
NA	TRBV6-1	TRBJ1-5	NA	TGTGCCAGCAGGGGCCTTCAGGGTCGGCGCAATCAGCCCCAGCATTTT	CASRGLQGRRNQPQHF
NA	TRBV15	TRBJ1-1	NA	TGTGCCACCAGCAGGATGGGGGGACCTGAAGCTTTCTTT	CATSRMGGPEAFF
few	TRBV12-3/TRBV12-4	TRBJ2-7	NA	TGTGCCAGCAGCCGTGGACAGCCCTACGAGCAGTACTTC	CASSRGQPYEQYF
NA	TRBV7-9	TRBJ2-7	TRBD1	TGTGCCAGCAGCTCACTACAGGGGCCCTACGAGCAGTACTTC	CASSSLQGPYEQYF
NA	TRBV10-1	TRBJ2-1	NA	TGCGCCAGCAGCGAGCATTCAGTAGGGCAGTTCTTC	CASSEHSVGQFF
NA	TRBV20-1	TRBJ1-2	NA	TGCAGTGTCCCGGAAGATGGCTACACCTTC	CSVPEDGYTF
NA	TRBV6-5	TRBJ2-7	NA	TGTGCCAGCAGTTACTCGAGGGGGAACGAGCAGTACTTC	CASSYSRGNEQYF
NA	TRBV7-9	TRBJ2-7	NA	TGTGCCAGCAGCTGGGGACTCAGGGAGCAGTACTTC	CASSWGLREQYF
NA	TRBV12-3/TRBV12-4	TRBJ1-1	NA	TGTGCCAGCAGTCCGGGAGTGAACACTGAAGCTCTCTTT	CASSPGVNTEALF
few	TRBV7-9	TRBJ2-7	TRBD1	TGTGCCAGCAGCTTAGGGACGAGACAGGGGGTCTTCGAGCAGTACTTC	CASSLGTRQGVFEQYF
NA	TRBV5-5	TRBJ2-1	NA	TGTGCCAGCAGCTTGGCGGGCCAGGGCAATGAGCAGTTCTTC	CASSLAGQGNEQFF
NA	TRBV7-2	TRBJ2-7	TRBD2	TGTGCCAGCGCTGAGGGACTAGCGAAATCCTACGAGCAGTACTTC	CASAEGLAKSYEQYF
NA	TRBV7-2	TRBJ2-7	NA	TGTGCCAGCAGCCCCCGGGGGACAGAGCAGTACTTC	CASSPRGTEQYF
NA	TRBV3-1	TRBJ1-6	TRBD1	TGTGCCAGCAGCCAAGACGGGACAGGACCTAATTCACCCCTCCACTTT	CASSQDGTGPNSPLHF
NA	TRBV10-3	TRBJ1-2	NA	TGTGCCACCACTCTTCGCACTTACTATAGCTACACCTTC	CATTLRTYYSYTF
many	TRBV16	TRBJ1-1	NA	TGTGCCAGCAGCCAATCTGGGGGGAACACTGAAGCTTTCTTT	CASSQSGGNTEAFF
NA	TRBV7-9	TRBJ2-6	TRBD1	TGTGCCAGCAGCTTTGGCAGGGGGCCGACGTCTGGGGCCAACGTCCTGACTTTC	CASSFGRGPTSGANVLTF
NA	TRBV5-1	TRBJ1-1	NA	TGCGCCAGCAGCTGGTCAGGGGATACTGAAGCTTTCTTT	CASSWSGDTEAFF